This section outlines one T cell receptor (beta chain) sequence together with its context. This clonotype has a count of ten or more. Which antigen it targets is not known. Base qualities are missing; no much larger clone stands one base away. The sample comes from a study of T cells in Graves' hyperthyroidism and ophthalmopathy (dated by TCRdb to the late 2010s). Some background on the complete study: Peripheral blood was sampled at the time of initial diagnosis, prior to any treatment. An independent validation cohort of fewer than 20 hyperthyroidism patients and 17 patients who later progressed to ophthalmopathy tested prospective prediction of ophthalmopathy. The 90 to 100 discovery patients were randomly divided into training and test sets at a 7:3 ratio. After blood sampling, hyperthyroidism patients were treated with methimazole at a starting dose of 30 mg daily, and ophthalmopathy patients were treated with high-dose intravenous methylprednisolone. The paper describes TCR Vbeta CDR3 sequencing of 140 or so peripheral blood samples, made up of 43 ophthalmopathy patients, some 80 hyperthyroidism patients and some 17 progressor patients. To identify TCR V-J signatures that set the groups apart, the researchers used a discovery cohort of 100 patients, made up of under 50 with Graves' ophthalmopathy and about 60 with stable Graves' hyperthyroidism. In several Graves' hyperthyroidism patients, the study also compared T-cell repertoires from thyroid tissue with T-cell repertoires from blood.

TCR beta CDR3 regions were amplified from RNA transcripts. For the first round of RT-PCR on the TCR CDR3, the HTBI primer set was used together with the Qiagen OneStep RT-PCR kit. A second multiplex PCR round built the libraries, followed by size selection and purification. Libraries were sequenced paired-end with 100 bp reads on an Illumina HiSeq2000. Under the source paper's analysis protocol: SOAPnuke was used to process the raw data, throwing out any read that contained adapters or uncalled bases, had a mean Phred below 15, or lacked an exact constant-primer or identifier match. High-quality paired reads were merged with COPE v1.2.5, and unique nucleotide sequences were defined as clonotypes. MiTCR v1.1 was used to align clonotypes to the IMGT TRBV, TRBD and TRBJ reference segments. The analysis included only V-J combinations with a frequency above 0.0001, which together covered about 99% of the repertoires. The TCS score was defined as F50 (clonal expansion) divided by E x V (chaos), with BLOSUM62-based TCRdist calculated between CDR3 peptides within each V-J. Welch's t-statistics and random forest reduced several hundred V-J features to fewer than 15, which were used in a naive Bayes classifier (R e1071). TCRdb itself trimmed the public reads at Q25 with fastp, ran MiXCR and retained productive beta chains. Each CDR3 protein gets just one entry, which takes the most common genes and DNA from the rows behind it. TCRdb, not the original authors, processed these V and J calls. In this sample the table shows 250,000 to 300,000 distinct CDR3 sequences, approximately 14% of which occur a single time. Together, the top ten hold around 8% of the sample.

Stable Graves' hyperthyroidism was defined as no progression to ophthalmopathy during 18 months of follow-up. Hyperthyroidism patients were newly diagnosed, had a disease duration of under 2 months, and were aged 18 to 65 years. Any patient with an uncontrolled infection, another autoimmune disease, pregnancy or lactation was excluded. Diagnoses were established on the basis of clinical symptoms, serum thyroxine and TRAb, thyroid ultrasound, and orbital computed tomography. PBMCs were isolated from approximately 10 ml of fresh peripheral blood by Ficoll-Paque density gradient centrifugation. Total RNA was extracted using Trizol reagent, and RNA quality was assessed on an Agilent 2100 Bioanalyzer. Findings and caveats that apply to the study as a whole: Sample size was not statistically predetermined, and investigators were not blinded to group allocation. In cross-validation, a model built on a 13 V-J signature told ophthalmopathy apart from stable hyperthyroidism with 85% to 90% sensitivity and approximately 81% specificity, and in testing the same model reached 80%/75%. Most expanded thyroid clonotypes (frequency above 0.001) were also found in blood, which suggests that blood repertoires may mirror thyroid immune responses. In validation, progression to ophthalmopathy was predicted by the model with 70.59% sensitivity and 72% to 80% specificity, a median of roughly six months before onset.

Including the terminal cysteine and phenylalanine, the CDR3 comprises 13 residues. CDR3 DNA is the only sequence kept; it has 39 bases, read in frame from the first base. CDR1 and CDR2 are read off the germline V gene as MDHEN and SYDVKM. Trimming removed 5 bases from V and 0 bases from J, leaving 8 bases between the germline ends. The chain links TRBV28 with TRBJ2-7, with the D gene not confidently named. The material sequenced was blood. The TCR was taken from a woman in her forties with Graves' hyperthyroidism. The nucleotide sequence reads as follows: TGTGCCAGCAGTCCCTTTAGCTCCTACGAGCAGTACTTC. This codes for CASSPFSSYEQYF.